This T cell receptor beta chain stems from a study of CD8+ T cells in alopecia areata. This CDR3 comprises 15 residues. Germline CDR1 and CDR2: SNHLY and FYNNEI. Trimming took 1 base from V and 1 from J; bases not matched to a gene: 3. The treatment: oral pan-JAK inhibitor, 5-10 mg twice daily. Following extraction, RNA underwent reverse transcription to cDNA, which served as the sequencing template. Repertoires were generated with immunoSEQ multiplex PCR, while TCRdb's copy carries only in-frame clones and drops some. The sample holds fewer than 200,000 clones, 55% to 75% seen once. The genes are TRBV2 and TRBJ1-1, with 7 bases aligning to TRBD1. This clonotype was obtained from a human donor with alopecia areata. The material was CD4+ T cells sorted from blood, obtained at week 24, from a patient treated with tofacitinib. CDR3 amino acids: CASSEDRGANTEAFF. CDR3 nucleotide sequence: TGTGCCAGCAGTGAAGACAGGGGAGCGAACACTGAAGCTTTCTTT.